The clone carrying this T cell receptor beta chain was seen a few times. This entry belongs to a study of T-cell reconstitution after alpha-beta-depleted transplantation in children. This sample's TCRbeta library carried unique molecular identifier barcodes. TCRdb reanalysed the PCR reads using MiXCR and keeps one entry per CDR3 protein. The sample lists some 100,000 distinct CDR3 sequences; more than 20% were seen once. Trimming cost V 7 bases and J 1 base, with 22 bases left between them. The germline V gene encodes CDR1 MDHEN and CDR2 SYDVKM. This CDR3 contains 17 residues. Sequenced material: PBMCs, taken before TCRalphabeta/CD19-depleted stem cell transplant. The receptor's source is a boy aged 2 to 10 with acute lymphoblastic leukemia, due to receive a stem cell transplant. The V gene is TRBV28, the J gene TRBJ1-2; maybe TRBD1 (5 bases). Written as DNA, the CDR3 is TGTGCCAGCAACCTGGCGGCAGGGTCAAAGAATAACTATGGCTACACCTTC. Its protein product is CASNLAAGSKNNYGYTF.